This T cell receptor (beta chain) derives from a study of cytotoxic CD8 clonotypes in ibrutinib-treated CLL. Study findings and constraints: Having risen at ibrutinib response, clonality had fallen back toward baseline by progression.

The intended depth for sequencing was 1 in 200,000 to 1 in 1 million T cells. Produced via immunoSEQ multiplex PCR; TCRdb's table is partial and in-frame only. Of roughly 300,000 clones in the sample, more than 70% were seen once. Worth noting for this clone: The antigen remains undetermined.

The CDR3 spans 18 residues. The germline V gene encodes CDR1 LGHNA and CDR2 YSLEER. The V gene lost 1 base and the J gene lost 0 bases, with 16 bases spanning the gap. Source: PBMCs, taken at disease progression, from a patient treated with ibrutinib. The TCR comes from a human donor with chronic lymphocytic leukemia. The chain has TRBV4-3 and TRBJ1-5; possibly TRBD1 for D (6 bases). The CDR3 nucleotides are TGCGCCAGCAGCCAAGGAGTCTACAGGGCTTCTAGCAATCAGCCCCAGCATTTT. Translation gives CASSQGVYRASSNQPQHF.